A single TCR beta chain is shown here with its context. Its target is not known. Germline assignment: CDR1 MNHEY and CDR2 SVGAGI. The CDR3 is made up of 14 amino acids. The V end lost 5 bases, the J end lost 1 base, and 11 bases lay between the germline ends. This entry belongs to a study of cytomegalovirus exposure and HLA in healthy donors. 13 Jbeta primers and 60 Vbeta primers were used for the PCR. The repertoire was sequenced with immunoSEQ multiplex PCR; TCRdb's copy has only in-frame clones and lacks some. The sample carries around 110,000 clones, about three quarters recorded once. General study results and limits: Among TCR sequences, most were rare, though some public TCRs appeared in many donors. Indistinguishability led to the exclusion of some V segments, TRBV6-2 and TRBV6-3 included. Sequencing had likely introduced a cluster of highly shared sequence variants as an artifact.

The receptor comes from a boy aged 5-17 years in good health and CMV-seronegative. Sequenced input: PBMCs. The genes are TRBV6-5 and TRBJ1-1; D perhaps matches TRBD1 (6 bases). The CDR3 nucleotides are TGTGCCAGCAGTACGGACAGTTGGAACACTGAAGCTTTCTTT. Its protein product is CASSTDSWNTEAFF.